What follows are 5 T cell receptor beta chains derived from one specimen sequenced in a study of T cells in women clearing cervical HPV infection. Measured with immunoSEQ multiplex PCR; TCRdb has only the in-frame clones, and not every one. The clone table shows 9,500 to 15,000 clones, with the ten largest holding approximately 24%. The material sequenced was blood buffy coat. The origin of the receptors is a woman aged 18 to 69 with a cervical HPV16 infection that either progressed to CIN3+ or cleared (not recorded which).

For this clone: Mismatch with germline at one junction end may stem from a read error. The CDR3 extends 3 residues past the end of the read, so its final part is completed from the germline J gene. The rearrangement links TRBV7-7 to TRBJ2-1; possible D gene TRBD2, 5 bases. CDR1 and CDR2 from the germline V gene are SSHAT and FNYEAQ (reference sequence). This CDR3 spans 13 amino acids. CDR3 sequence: CASSLTADNEQFF. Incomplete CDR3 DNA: TGTGCTAGCAGCTTAACAGCGGACAATGAG.

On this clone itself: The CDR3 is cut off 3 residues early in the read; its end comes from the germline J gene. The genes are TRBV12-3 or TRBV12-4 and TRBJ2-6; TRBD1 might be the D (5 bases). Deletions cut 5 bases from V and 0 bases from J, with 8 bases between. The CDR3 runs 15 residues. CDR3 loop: CASSDSYSGANVLTF. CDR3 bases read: TGTGCCAGCAGTGACAGTTACTCTGGGGCCAACGTC.

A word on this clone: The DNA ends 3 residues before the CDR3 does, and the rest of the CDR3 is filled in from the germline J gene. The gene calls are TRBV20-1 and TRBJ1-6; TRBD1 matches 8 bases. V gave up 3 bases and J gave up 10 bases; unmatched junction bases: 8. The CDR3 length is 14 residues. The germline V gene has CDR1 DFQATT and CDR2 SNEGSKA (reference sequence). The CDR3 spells CSARDDRGGSPLHF. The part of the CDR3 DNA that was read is TGCAGTGCTAGGGATGACAGGGGCGGGTCACCC.

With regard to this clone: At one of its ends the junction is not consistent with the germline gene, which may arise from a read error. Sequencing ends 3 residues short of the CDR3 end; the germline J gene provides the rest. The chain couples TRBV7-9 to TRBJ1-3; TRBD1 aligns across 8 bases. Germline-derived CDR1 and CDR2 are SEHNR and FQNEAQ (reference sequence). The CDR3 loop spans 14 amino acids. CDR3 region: CSSSLGDRSHTIYF. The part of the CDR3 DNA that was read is TGTTCCAGCAGCTTAGGGGACAGGTCCCACACT.

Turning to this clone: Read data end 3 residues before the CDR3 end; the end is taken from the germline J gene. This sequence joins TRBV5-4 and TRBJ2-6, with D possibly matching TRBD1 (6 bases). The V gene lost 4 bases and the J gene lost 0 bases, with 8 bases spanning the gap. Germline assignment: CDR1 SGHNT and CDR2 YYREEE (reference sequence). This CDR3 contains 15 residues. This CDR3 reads CASSQTGSGANVLTF. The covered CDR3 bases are TGTGCCAGCAGCCAGACAGGCTCTGGGGCCAACGTC.